This T cell receptor beta chain was sequenced for a study of T cell repertoires in cytomegalovirus infection. Looked up from germline, CDR1 is MNHEY and CDR2 is SVGAGI. The CDR3 runs 14 residues. Trimming took 2 bases from V and 2 from J, leaving 9 bases between them. TCRdb re-called the reads with MiXCR, one entry per CDR3 protein. The sample includes about 300,000 distinct CDR3 sequences, roughly 9.3% of them seen just once. This clonotype was seen repeatedly, ten times or more. The TCR was taken from a human donor in good health (CMV status not recorded). Some clones in this sample may be carry-over from other donors' samples. Sequencing used PBMCs. This chain links TRBV6-5 with TRBJ1-1, with D perhaps TRBD1 (5 bases). The CDR3 loop reads CASSYEDSNTEAFF. In DNA, the CDR3 is TGTGCCAGCAGTTACGAAGACAGCAACACTGAAGCTTTCTTT.